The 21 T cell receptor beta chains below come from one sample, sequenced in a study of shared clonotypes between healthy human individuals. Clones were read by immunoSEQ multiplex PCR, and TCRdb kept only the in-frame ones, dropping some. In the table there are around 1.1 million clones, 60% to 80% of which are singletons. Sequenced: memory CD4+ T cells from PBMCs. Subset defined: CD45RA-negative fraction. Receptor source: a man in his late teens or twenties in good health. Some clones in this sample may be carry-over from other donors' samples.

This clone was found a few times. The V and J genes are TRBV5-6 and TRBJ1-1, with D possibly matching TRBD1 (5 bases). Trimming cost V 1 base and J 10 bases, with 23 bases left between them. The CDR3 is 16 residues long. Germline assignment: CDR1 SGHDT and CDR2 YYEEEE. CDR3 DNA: TGTGCCAGCAGCTTGTTGGCCGGGACTCCCAATGGAGGAGCTTTCTTT. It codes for CASSLLAGTPNGGAFF.

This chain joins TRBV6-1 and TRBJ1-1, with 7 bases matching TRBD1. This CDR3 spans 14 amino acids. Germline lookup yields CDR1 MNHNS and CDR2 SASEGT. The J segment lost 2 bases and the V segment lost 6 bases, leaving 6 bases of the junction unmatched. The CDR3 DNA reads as TGTGCCAGCAGAGCGGGACAGCCCAACACTGAAGCTTTCTTT. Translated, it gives CASRAGQPNTEAFF.

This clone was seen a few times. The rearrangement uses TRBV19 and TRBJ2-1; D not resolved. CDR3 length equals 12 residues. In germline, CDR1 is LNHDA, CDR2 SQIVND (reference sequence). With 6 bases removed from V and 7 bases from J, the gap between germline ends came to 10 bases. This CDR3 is CASRSIWNEQFF. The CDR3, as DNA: TGTGCCAGTAGGTCGATATGGAATGAGCAGTTCTTC.

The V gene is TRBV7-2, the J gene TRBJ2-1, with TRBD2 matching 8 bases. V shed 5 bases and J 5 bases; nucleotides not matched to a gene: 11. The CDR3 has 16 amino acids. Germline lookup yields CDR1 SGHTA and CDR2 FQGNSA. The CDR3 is CASSPWVREGNNEQFF. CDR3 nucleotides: TGTGCCAGCAGCCCATGGGTACGGGAGGGAAACAATGAGCAGTTCTTC.

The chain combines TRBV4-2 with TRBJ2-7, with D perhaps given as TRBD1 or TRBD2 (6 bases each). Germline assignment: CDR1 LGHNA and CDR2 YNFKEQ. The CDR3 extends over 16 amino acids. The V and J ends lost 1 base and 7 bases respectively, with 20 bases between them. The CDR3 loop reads CASSQVGAGPYIEQYF. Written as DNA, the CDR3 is TGTGCCAGCAGCCAAGTGGGGGCGGGACCTTATATAGAGCAGTACTTC.

This CDR3 is CASSRATGGANEKLFF. Written as DNA, the CDR3 is TGTGCCAGCTCTCGCGCGACAGGGGGAGCTAATGAAAAACTGTTTTTT. The chain joins TRBV18 to TRBJ1-4; 9 bases map to TRBD1. Germline lookup yields CDR1 KGHSH and CDR2 LQKENI. The CDR3 runs to 16 residues. Trimming cost V 6 bases and J 3 bases; bases outside gene matches: 8.

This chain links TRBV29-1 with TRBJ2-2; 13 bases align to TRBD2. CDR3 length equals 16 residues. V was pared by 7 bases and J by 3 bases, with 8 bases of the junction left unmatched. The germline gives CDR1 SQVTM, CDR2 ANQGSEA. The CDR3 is CSGTTSGRAHTGELFF. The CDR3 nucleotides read TGCAGCGGGACTACTAGCGGGAGGGCCCACACCGGGGAGCTGTTTTTT.

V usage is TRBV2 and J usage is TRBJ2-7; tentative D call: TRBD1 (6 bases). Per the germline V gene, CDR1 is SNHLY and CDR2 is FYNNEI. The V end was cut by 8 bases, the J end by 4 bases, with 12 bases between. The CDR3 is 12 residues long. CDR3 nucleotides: TGTGCCAGCCACACGGACAGTTACGAGCAGTACTTC. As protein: CASHTDSYEQYF. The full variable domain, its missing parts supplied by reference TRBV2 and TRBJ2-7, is EPEVTQTPSHQVTQMGQEVILRCVPISNHLYFYWYRQILGQKVEFLVSFYNNEISEKSEIFDDQFSVERPDGSNFTLKIRSTKLEDSAMYFCASHTDSYEQYFGPGTRLTVT.

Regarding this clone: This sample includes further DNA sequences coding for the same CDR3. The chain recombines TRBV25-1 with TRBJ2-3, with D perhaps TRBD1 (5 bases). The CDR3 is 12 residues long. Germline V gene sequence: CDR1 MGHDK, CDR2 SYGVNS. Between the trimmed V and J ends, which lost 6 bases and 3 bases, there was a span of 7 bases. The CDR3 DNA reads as TGTGCCAGCAGCCCAGGGACAGATACGCAGTATTTT. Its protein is CASSPGTDTQYF.

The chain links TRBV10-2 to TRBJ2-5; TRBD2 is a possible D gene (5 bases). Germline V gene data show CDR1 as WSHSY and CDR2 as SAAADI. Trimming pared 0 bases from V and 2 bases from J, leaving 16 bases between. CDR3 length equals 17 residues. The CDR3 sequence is CASSESRRSSIQETQYF. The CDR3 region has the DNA TGCGCCAGCAGTGAGTCTAGAAGGTCTAGCATACAAGAGACCCAGTACTTC.

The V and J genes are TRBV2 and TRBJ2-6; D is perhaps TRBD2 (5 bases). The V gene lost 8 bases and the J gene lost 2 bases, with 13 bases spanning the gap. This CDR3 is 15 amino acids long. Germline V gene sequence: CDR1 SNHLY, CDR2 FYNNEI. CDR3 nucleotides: TGTGCCAGCCACTACGGGGAGACTGGGGCCAACGTCCTGACTTTC. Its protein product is CASHYGETGANVLTF.

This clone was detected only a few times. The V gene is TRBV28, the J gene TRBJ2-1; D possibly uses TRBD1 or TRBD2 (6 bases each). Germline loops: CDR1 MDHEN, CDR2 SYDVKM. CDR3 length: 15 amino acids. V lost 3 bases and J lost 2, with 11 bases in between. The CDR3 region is CASSFPGATYNEQFF. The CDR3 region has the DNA TGTGCCAGCAGTTTTCCGGGGGCAACCTACAATGAGCAGTTCTTC.

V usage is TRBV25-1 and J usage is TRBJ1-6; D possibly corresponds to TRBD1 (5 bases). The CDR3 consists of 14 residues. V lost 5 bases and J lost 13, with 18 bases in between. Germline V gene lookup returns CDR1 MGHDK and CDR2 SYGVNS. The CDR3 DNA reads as TGTGCCAGCAGTTATGGGACTCTACAGGCCCCCCTCCACTTT. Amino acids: CASSYGTLQAPLHF.

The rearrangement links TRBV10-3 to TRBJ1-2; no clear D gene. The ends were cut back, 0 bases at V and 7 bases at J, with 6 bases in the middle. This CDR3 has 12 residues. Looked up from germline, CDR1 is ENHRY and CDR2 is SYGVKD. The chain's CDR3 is CAISESTGGYTF. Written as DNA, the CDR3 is TGTGCCATCAGTGAGTCAACTGGTGGCTACACCTTC.

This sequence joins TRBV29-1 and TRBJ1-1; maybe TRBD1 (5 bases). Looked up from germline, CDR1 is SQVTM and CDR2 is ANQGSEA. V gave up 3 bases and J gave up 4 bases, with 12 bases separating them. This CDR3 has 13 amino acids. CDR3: CSVESGIGTEAFF. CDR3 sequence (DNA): TGCAGCGTTGAGTCAGGGATTGGCACTGAAGCTTTCTTT.

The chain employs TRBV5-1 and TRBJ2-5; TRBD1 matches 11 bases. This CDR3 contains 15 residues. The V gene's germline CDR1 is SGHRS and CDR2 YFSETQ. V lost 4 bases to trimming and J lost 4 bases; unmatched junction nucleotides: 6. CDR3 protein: CASSPPGTGGETQYF. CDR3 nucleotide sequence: TGCGCCAGCAGCCCTCCCGGGACAGGGGGAGAGACCCAGTACTTC.

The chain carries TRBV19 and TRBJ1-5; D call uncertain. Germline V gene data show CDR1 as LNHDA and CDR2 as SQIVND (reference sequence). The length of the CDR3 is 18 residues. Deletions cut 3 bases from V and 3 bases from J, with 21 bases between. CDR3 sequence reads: CASSIDLDPGWDNQPQHF. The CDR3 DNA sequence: TGTGCCAGTAGTATTGATCTGGACCCGGGGTGGGACAATCAGCCCCAGCATTTT.

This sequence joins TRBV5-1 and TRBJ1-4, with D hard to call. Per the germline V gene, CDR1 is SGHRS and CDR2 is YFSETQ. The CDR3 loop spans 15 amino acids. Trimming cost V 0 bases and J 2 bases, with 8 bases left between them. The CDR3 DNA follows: TGCGCCAGCAGCTTGGGTGGGGTGACTAATGAAAAACTGTTTTTT. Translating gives CASSLGGVTNEKLFF. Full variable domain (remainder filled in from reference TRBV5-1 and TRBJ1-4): KAGVTQTPRYLIKTRGQQVTLSCSPISGHRSVSWYQQTPGQGLQFLFEYFSETQRNKGNFPGRFSGRQFSNSRSEMNVSTLELGDSALYLCASSLGGVTNEKLFFGSGTQLSVL.

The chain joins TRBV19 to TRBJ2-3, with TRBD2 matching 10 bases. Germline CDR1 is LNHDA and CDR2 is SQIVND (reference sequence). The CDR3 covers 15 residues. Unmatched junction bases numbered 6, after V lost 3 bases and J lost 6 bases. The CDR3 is CASSIWGTSEDTQYF. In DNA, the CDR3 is TGTGCCAGTAGTATTTGGGGGACTAGCGAGGATACGCAGTATTTT.

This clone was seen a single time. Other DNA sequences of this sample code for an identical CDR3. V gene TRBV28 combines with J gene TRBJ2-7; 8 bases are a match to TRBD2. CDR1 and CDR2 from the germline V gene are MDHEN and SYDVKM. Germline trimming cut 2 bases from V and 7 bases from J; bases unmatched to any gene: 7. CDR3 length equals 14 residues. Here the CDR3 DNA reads TGTGCCAGCAGTTTACCGGGAGGGCCTTATGAGCAGTACTTC. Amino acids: CASSLPGGPYEQYF.

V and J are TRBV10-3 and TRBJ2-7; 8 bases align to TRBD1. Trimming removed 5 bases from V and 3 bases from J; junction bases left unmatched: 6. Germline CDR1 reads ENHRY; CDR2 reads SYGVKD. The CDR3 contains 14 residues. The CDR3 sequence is CAISTGQGFYEQYF. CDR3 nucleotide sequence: TGTGCCATCAGTACCGGACAGGGCTTCTACGAGCAGTACTTC.